This entry describes one T cell receptor beta chain. The source of the sample is a study of blood T cell repertoires in COVID-19. Whole-study context: Sites in the United States, Italy and Spain provided acute and convalescent COVID-19 samples. T cells, B-cell-depleted T cells, or PBMCs supplied cDNA or gDNA.

The CDR3 sequence is 16 residues long. Germline V lookup: CDR1 MDHEN, CDR2 SYDVKM. The V end was cut by 3 bases, the J end by 1 base, with 13 bases between. Per the original data handling: Reference gene primer amplification yielded estimated nucleated cell counts. The protocol was immunoSEQ multiplex PCR, while the TCRdb copy is restricted to in-frame clones and leaves out a portion. That table gives V, J and clone size, and the DNA gave D and trimming. Among roughly 280,000 clones listed, less than 90% were seen once. This TCR came from a man under 40 with active or convalescent COVID-19. V usage is TRBV28 and J usage is TRBJ1-5; the D gene is possibly TRBD1 (6 bases). Material for sequencing was peripheral blood. CDR3 bases: TGTGCCAGCAGTTTGTGGGGGCGGGAGAGCAATCAGCCCCAGCATTTT. This codes for CASSLWGRESNQPQHF.